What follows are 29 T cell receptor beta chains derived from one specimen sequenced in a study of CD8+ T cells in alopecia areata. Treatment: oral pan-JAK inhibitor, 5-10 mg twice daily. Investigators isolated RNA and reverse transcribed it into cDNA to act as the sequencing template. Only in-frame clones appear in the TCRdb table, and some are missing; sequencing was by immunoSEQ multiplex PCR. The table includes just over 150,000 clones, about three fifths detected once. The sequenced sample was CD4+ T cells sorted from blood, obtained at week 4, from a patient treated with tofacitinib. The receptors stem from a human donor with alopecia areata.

In DNA form, the CDR3 reads TGTGCCAGTAGGCCGGGACAGGGCTTCTACGAGCAGTACTTC. It codes for CASRPGQGFYEQYF. This chain joins TRBV19 and TRBJ2-7; 9 bases agree with TRBD1. Germline V CDR1 and CDR2: LNHDA, SQIVND (reference sequence). J gave up 3 bases and V 6 bases, and 6 bases lay outside the gene matches. The CDR3 length is 14 residues. Using reference TRBV19 and TRBJ2-7 for the parts outside the CDR3, the full variable domain is DGGITQSPKYLFRKEGQNVTLSCEQNLNHDAMYWYRQDPGQGLRLIYYSQIVNDFQKGDIAEGYSVSREKKESFPLTVTSAQKNPTAFYLCASRPGQGFYEQYFGPGTRLTVT.

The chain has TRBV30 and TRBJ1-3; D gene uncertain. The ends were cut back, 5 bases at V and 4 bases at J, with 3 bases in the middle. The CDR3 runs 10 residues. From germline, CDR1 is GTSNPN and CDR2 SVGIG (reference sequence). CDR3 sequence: CAWLGNTIYF. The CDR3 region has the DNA TGTGCCTGGCTGGGAAACACCATATATTTT.

CDR3 bases: TGTGCCATCAGTGCGATGACCCTCGGTCAGCCCCAGCATTTT. This sequence encodes CAISAMTLGQPQHF. The chain couples TRBV10-3 to TRBJ1-5; D remains ambiguous. Germline V gene lookup returns CDR1 ENHRY and CDR2 SYGVKD. The CDR3 sequence is 14 residues long. Trimming removed 4 bases at V and 6 bases at J, with 13 bases between.

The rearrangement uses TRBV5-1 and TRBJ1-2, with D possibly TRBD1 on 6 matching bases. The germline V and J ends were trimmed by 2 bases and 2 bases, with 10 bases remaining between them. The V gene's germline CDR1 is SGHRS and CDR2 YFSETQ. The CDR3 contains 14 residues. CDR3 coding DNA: TGCGCCAGCAGCTTCCAGGGGTCCAACTATGGCTACACCTTC. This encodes CASSFQGSNYGYTF.

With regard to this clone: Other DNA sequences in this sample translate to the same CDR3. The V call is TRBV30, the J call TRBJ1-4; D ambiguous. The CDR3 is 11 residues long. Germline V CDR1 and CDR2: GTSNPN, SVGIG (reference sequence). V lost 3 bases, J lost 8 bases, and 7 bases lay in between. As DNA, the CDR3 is TGTGCCTGGAGCTCAGGAGAAAAACTGTTTTTT. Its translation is CAWSSGEKLFF.

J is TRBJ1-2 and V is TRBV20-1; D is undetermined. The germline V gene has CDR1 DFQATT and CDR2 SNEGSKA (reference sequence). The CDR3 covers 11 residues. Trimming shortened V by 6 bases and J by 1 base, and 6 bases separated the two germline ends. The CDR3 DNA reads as TGCAGTGCCTTGGGTAACTATGGCTACACCTTC. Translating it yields CSALGNYGYTF.

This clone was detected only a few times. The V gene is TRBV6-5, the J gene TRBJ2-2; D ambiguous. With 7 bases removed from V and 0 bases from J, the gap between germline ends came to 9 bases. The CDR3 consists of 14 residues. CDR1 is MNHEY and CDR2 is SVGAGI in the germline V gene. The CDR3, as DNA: TGTGCCAGCATAGTAGGGACGAACACCGGGGAGCTGTTTTTT. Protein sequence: CASIVGTNTGELFF.

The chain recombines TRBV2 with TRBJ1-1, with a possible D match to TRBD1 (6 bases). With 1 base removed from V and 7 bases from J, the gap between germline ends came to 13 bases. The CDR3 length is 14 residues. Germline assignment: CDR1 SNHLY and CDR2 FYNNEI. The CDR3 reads CASSEVGGQVEAFF. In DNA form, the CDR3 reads TGTGCCAGCAGTGAAGTAGGGGGGCAAGTTGAAGCTTTCTTT.

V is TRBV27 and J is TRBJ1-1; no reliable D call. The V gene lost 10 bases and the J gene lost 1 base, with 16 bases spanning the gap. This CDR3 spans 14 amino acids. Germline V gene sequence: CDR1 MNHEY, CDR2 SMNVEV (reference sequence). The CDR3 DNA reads TGTGCCACCCCCCCCGAAGTCAAGAACACTGAAGCTTTCTTT. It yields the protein CATPPEVKNTEAFF.

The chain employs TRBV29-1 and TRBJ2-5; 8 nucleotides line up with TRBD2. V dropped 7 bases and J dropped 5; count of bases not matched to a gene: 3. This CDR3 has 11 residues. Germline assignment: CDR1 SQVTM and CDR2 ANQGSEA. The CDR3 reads CSGGLEETQYF. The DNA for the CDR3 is TGCAGCGGGGGACTAGAGGAGACCCAGTACTTC.

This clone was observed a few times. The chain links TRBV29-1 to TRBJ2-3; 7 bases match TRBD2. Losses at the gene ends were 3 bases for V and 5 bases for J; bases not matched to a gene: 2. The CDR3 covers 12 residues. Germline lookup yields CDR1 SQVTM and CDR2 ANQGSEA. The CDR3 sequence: CSVDWGGDTQYF. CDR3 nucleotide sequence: TGCAGCGTTGATTGGGGGGGAGATACGCAGTATTTT.

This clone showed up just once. The CDR3 loop reads CASSLRLAGNEQFF. CDR3 bases: TGTGCCAGCAGCCTCAGACTAGCGGGGAACGAGCAGTTCTTC. The rearrangement links TRBV5-4 to TRBJ2-1, with 11 nucleotides matching TRBD2. Germline-derived CDR1 and CDR2 are SGHNT and YYREEE (reference sequence). With 4 bases clipped from V and 10 bases from J, the junction kept 7 bases outside the gene matches. This CDR3 region has 14 residues.

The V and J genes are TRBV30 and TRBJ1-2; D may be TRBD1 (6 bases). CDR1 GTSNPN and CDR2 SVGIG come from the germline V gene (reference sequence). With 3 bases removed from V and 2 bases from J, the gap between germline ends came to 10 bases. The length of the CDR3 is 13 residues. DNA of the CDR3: TGTGCCTGGAGAGAGGGGGGGAACTATGGCTACACCTTC. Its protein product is CAWREGGNYGYTF.

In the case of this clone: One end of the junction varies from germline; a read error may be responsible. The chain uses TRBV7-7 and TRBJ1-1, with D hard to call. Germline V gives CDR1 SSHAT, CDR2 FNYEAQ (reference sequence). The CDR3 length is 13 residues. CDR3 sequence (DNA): TGTGCTAGCAGCTTAACAAGTAACACTGAAGCTTTCTTT. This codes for CASSLTSNTEAFF.

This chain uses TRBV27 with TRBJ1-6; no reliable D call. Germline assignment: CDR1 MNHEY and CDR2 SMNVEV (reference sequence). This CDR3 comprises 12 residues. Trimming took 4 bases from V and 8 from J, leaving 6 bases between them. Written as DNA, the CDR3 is TGTGCCAGCAGTTACCCAGATTCACCCCTCCACTTT. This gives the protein CASSYPDSPLHF.

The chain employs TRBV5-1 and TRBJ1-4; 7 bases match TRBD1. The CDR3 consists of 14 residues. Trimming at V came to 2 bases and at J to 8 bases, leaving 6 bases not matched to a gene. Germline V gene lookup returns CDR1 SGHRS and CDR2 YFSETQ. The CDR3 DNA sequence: TGCGCCAGCAGCTTCAGACAGGGTTCGGAAAAACTGTTTTTT. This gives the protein CASSFRQGSEKLFF.

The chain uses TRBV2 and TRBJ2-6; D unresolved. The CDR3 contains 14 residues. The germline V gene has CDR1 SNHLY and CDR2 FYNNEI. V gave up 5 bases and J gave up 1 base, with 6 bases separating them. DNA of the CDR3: TGTGCCAGCAGTTCCGGATCTGGGGCCAACGTCCTGACTTTC. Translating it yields CASSSGSGANVLTF. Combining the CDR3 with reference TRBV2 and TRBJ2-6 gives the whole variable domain EPEVTQTPSHQVTQMGQEVILRCVPISNHLYFYWYRQILGQKVEFLVSFYNNEISEKSEIFDDQFSVERPDGSNFTLKIRSTKLEDSAMYFCASSSGSGANVLTFGAGSRLTVL.

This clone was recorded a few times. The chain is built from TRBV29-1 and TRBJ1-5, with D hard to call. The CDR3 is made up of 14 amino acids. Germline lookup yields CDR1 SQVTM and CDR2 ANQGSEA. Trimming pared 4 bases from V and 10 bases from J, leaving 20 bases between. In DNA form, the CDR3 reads TGCAGCGTTGCAGAAGCCTCGTCTATGACCCCCCAGCATTTT. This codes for CSVAEASSMTPQHF.

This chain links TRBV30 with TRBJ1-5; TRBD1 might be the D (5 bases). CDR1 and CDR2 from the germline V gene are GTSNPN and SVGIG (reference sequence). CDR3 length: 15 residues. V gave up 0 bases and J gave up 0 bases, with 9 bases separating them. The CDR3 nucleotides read TGTGCCTGGAGTGTCGGAGGACATAGCAATCAGCCCCAGCATTTT. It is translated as CAWSVGGHSNQPQHF.

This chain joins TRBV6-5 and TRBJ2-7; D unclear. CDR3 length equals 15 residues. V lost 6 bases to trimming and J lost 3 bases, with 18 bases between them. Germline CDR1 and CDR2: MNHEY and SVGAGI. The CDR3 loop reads CASSPTHSGGYEQYF. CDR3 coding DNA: TGTGCCAGCAGCCCCACGCATTCGGGCGGCTACGAGCAGTACTTC.

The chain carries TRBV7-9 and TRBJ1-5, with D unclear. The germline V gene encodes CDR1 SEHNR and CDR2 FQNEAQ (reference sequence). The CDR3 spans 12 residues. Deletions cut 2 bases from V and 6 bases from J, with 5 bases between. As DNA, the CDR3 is TGTGCCAGCAGCTTACGGGGTCAGCCCCAGCATTTT. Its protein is CASSLRGQPQHF.

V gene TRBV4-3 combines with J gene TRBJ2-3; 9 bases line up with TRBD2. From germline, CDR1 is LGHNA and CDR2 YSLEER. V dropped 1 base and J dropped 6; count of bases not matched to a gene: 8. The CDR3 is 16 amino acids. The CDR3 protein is CASSQGTAGGRDTQYF. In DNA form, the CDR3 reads TGCGCCAGCAGCCAAGGGACCGCGGGGGGGCGGGATACGCAGTATTTT.

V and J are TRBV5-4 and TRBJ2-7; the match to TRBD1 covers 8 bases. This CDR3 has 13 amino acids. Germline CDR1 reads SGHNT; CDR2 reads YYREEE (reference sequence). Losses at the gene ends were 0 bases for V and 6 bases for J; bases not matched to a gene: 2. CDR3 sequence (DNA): TGTGCCAGCAGCTTGGACAGGGGGTCCGAGCAGTACTTC. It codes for CASSLDRGSEQYF.

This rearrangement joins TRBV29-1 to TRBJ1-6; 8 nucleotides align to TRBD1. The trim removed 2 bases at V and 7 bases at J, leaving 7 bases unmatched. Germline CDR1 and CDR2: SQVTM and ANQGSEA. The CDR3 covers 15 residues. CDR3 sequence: CSVERQGRLNSPLHF. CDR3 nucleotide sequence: TGCAGCGTTGAAAGACAGGGGCGGTTGAATTCACCCCTCCACTTT.

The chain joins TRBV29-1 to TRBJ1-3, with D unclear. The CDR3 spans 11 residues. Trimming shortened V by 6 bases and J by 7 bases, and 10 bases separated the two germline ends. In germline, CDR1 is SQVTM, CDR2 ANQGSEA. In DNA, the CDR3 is TGCAGCGTATCATTCGGGAACACCATATATTTT. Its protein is CSVSFGNTIYF.

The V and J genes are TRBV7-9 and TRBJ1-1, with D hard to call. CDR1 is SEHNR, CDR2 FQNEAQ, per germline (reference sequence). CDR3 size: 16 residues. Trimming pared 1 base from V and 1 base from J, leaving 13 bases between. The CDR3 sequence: CASSLDSMEQNTEAFF. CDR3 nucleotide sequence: TGTGCCAGCAGCTTAGATAGTATGGAGCAGAACACTGAAGCTTTCTTT. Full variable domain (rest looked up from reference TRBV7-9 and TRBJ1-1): DTGVSQNPRHKITKRGQNVTFRCDPISEHNRLYWYRQTLGQGPEFLTYFQNEAQLEKSRLLSDRFSAERPKGSFSTLEIQRTEQGDSAMYLCASSLDSMEQNTEAFFGQGTRLTVV.

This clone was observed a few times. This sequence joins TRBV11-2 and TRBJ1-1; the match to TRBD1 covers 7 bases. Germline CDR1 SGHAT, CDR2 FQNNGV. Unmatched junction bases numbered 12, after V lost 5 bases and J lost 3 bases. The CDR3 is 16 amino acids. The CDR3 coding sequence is TGTGCCAGCAGCCTTTCCAGGGGGGCTGGGTACACTGAAGCTTTCTTT. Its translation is CASSLSRGAGYTEAFF.

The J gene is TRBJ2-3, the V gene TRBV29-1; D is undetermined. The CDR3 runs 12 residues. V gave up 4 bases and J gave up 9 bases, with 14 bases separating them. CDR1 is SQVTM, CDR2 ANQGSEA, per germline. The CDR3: CSVVGTVETQYF. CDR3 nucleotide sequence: TGCAGCGTTGTTGGCACTGTAGAAACGCAGTATTTT.

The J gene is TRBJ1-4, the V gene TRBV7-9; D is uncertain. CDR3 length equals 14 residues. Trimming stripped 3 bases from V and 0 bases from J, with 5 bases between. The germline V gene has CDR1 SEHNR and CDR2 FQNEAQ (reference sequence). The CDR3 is CASSFLATNEKLFF. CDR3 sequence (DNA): TGTGCCAGCAGCTTCCTGGCAACTAATGAAAAACTGTTTTTT.